The clone carrying this TCR beta chain was recorded many times. What it binds is not known. Germline CDR1 reads MNHNS; CDR2 reads SASEGT. The CDR3 has 18 amino acids. V gave up 6 bases and J gave up 2 bases; unmatched junction bases: 15. The entry originates in a study of blood T cells in healthy people across ages. General observations from the study: When set beside aged donors, long-lived donors presented more naive CD4+ cells and higher diversity. Those diversity estimates obtained from one million T cells were thought to be underestimates. Unsorted PBMC material precluded a definitive naive versus antigen-experienced comparison.

The second PCR ran about 6 to 12 cycles with a sample-barcoded 5' primer and J-beta primers. The template-switch adaptor was a 5' adaptor with 12 random nucleotides. It tagged each cDNA molecule. MiXCR, run by TCRdb on the 5' RACE reads, gives a single entry per CDR3 protein. The data show about 590,000 distinct CDR3 sequences, roughly 30% seen once. The V and J genes are TRBV6-1 and TRBJ2-5, with 10 positions matching TRBD2. The receptor's source is an elderly woman in good health. Sequencing was carried out using blood. CDR3 coding DNA: TGTGCCAGCAGCCGAACTCGAAGAGCGGGGGGGCATCAAGAGACCCAGTACTTC. Translation: CASSRTRRAGGHQETQYF.